This record concerns one TCR beta chain sequence. Its antigen is unidentified. Generated by immunoSEQ multiplex PCR, the TCRdb table keeps only in-frame clones and is missing some. The sample carries nearly 1,000,000 clones, around three quarters recorded once. The sample comes from a study of shared clonotypes between healthy human individuals. Study results and limitations: Generation of non-shared clonotypes was less probable than generation of clonotypes shared by all four donors. Estimated clonotype richness was generally higher in naive than memory subsets.

The germline V gene encodes CDR1 MNHNS and CDR2 SASEGT. V lost 5 bases and J lost 3; bases outside the gene matches: 5. The CDR3 contains 14 residues. The source is a man aged 18 to 29 in good health. The sample taken for sequencing was memory CD4+ T cells sorted from blood. Subset indicated: CD45RA-negative fraction. V usage is TRBV6-1 and J usage is TRBJ2-5; 8 bases line up with TRBD2. The CDR3 DNA sequence: TGTGCCAGCAGTCCGACTAGCGCCAAAGAGACCCAGTACTTC. This codes for CASSPTSAKETQYF.